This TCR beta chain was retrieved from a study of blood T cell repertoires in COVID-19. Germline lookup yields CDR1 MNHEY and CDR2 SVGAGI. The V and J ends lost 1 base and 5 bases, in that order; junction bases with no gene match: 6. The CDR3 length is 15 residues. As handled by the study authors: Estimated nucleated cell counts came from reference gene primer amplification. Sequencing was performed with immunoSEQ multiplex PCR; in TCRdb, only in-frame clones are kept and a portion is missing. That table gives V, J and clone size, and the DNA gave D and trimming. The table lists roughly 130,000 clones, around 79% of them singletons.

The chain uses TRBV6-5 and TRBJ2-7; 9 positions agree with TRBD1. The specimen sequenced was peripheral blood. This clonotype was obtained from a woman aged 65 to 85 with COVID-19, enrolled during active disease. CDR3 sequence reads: CASSYFGTGFHEQYF. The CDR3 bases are TGTGCCAGCAGTTACTTCGGGACAGGGTTCCACGAGCAGTACTTC.